The clone carrying this T cell receptor (beta chain) was found a few times. The antigen remains unidentified. All of the isolated RNA was reverse transcribed, so expressed TCRB transcripts were sequenced. Naive, central memory and regulatory T cell samples yielded a few million reads on average. Produced via immunoSEQ multiplex PCR; TCRdb's table is partial and in-frame only. The profile shows a few hundred thousand clones, approximately 12% of them singletons. The data were obtained in a study of beta chain features in type 1 diabetes. Study details: Healthy donors, compared against patients, showed similar age, gender and cell yields.

Study results and limitations: Within patients, naive, central memory and Treg TCRB repertoires seemed more similar than within healthy donors. Within each of all four CD4+ subsets, Type 1 diabetes patients had TCRB CDR3s that were moderately but significantly shorter.

Based on CD45RO/CCR7/CD25/CD127/CD95/CD27, CD4+ regulatory, stem cell-like memory, naive and central memory cells were sorted. This sequence originates from a young woman with type 1 diabetes. Sequences were obtained from naive CD4+ T cells from blood.

In nucleotides, the CDR3 is TGCGCCAGCAGCCCCGACAGGGGGCCGGCGACCCAGTACTTC. Its protein is CASSPDRGPATQYF. The rearrangement joins TRBV5-1 to TRBJ2-5; 10 positions agree with TRBD1. J gave up 7 bases and V 4 bases, and 7 bases lay outside the gene matches. The germline V gene has CDR1 SGHRS and CDR2 YFSETQ. The CDR3 extends over 14 amino acids.